This T cell receptor beta chain comes out of a study of T cell repertoires in cytomegalovirus infection. The germline CDR1 and CDR2 sequences are SGHVS and FNYEAQ. The J segment lost 6 bases and the V segment lost 2 bases, leaving 8 bases of the junction unmatched. CDR3 length: 15 residues. TCRdb re-called the reads through MiXCR, storing one row per CDR3 protein. The table has more than 300,000 distinct CDR3 sequences, about a third seen once. This clonotype has at least ten counts. Antigen: not known. Sequenced here: cultured PBMCs, sampled from culture after CMV antigen stimulation. The clonotype originates from a human donor in good health (CMV status not recorded). Some clones in this sample may be carry-over from other donors' samples. This chain links TRBV7-6 with TRBJ1-1, with 8 bases identical to TRBD1. The CDR3 region has the DNA TGTGCCAGCAGCTTAAAGACAGGGGATATCGCTGAAGCTTTCTTT. This encodes CASSLKTGDIAEAFF.